This T cell receptor (beta chain) was sequenced for a study of cytomegalovirus exposure and HLA in healthy donors. Study findings and constraints: It was reported that the classifier diagnosed cytomegalovirus status with high specificity and sensitivity in both the original and validation cohorts. It was likely that a cluster of highly shared sequence variants was a sequencing artifact.

CDR1 is SGHTA, CDR2 FQGNSA, per germline. The CDR3 consists of 15 residues. With V trimmed by 4 bases and J by 5 bases, 8 bases remained unmatched. About this clone itself: Antigen: not known.

Researchers ran the PCR with 60 Vbeta and 13 Jbeta primers. Produced via immunoSEQ multiplex PCR; TCRdb's table is partial and in-frame only. The sample carries over 150,000 clones, 80% to 90% recorded once. The TCR originated in a woman between 50 and 59 years old in good health and CMV-seronegative. This chain uses TRBV7-2 with TRBJ2-1, with 7 bases lining up with TRBD1. Material: PBMCs. CDR3 DNA: TGTGCCAGCAGCTCAGGGGGTAGTACACACAATGAGCAGTTCTTC. Its protein is CASSSGGSTHNEQFF.